The clone carrying this TCR beta chain turned up a few times. Its antigen is not identified. This entry is derived from a study of cytomegalovirus exposure and HLA in healthy donors. The PCR contained 60 Vbeta and 13 Jbeta primers. Using immunoSEQ multiplex PCR, the repertoire was profiled, and TCRdb retains in-frame clones only, with some absent. The sample has about 140,000 clones, approximately 82% seen once. Study observations and caveats: Despite most TCR sequences being rare, some public TCRs occurred in many donors. Among the CMV-associated chains, three were confirmed in vitro as specific for CMV antigens. In a later analysis, TCR beta V- and J-gene trimming showed a link to a missense DCLRE1C variant.

Sequencing input: PBMCs. The sequence was obtained from a woman aged 40 to 50 in good health and CMV-seronegative.

In DNA, the CDR3 is TGTGCCAGCAGCCCCGGGACAAAGTACGAGCAGTACTTC. Translation: CASSPGTKYEQYF. The rearrangement uses TRBV14 and TRBJ2-7; a possible D gene is TRBD1 (6 bases). The CDR3 has 13 amino acids. CDR1 is SGHDN, CDR2 FVKESK, per germline. Trimming took off 4 bases at V and 4 bases at J, with 11 bases between the two ends.